The present TCR beta chain was sequenced within a study of regulatory T cells in long-lasting Graves disease. Whole-study findings and limits: Accuracy was possibly reduced by small sample size.

Time point meaning: persistent/refractory GD, antithyroid drugs over 5 years with positive TRAb. Construction of the TCR library relied on RNA isolated from PBMCs. Each of the patients was recruited from an endocrinology department situated in Xi'an, China. Per the germline V gene, CDR1 is SNHLY and CDR2 is FYNNEI. The CDR3 has 12 residues. Libraries of TCR beta came from iRepertoire HTBI primers plus Arm-PCR of CDR3 regions. Per the study methods: Analysis of the samples identified under 80 TRBV and around 15 TRBJ segments. One entry per CDR3 protein, called by TCRdb with MiXCR from the multiplex PCR reads. The V and J calls here are based on TCRdb, not the publication. The profile shows hundreds of thousands of distinct CDR3 sequences, approximately 29% of them singletons. In the case of this clonotype: What it binds is unknown. An end of the junction differs from the germline gene, which may be a read error.

The sequencing here drew on peripheral blood mononuclear cells (PBMCs), taken when the disease was refractory, from a patient treated with antithyroid drugs. This sequence joins TRBV2 and TRBJ1-2, with no clear D. This sequence originates from a female donor with Graves disease. The CDR3 DNA reads as TGTGCCAGCAGTGAACACGGGTGGAGTCGAAGCTTC. Translation gives CASSEHGWSRSF.